Many counts were recorded for the clone carrying this T cell receptor beta chain. What it binds is not known. Study results and limitations: The larger-cohort validation was restricted to a single TCR beta V-J rearrangement rather than whole repertoires.

The sorted Tregs were CD4+CD25+CD127-/low cells. Constant-region reverse primers amplified full-length variable regions, followed by semi-nested Nested Universal Primer A PCR. One entry per CDR3 protein results from TCRdb running MiXCR on the 5' RACE reads. The data hold about 57,000 distinct CDR3 sequences, with roughly 25% observed a single time. V lost 3 bases and J lost 5, with 11 bases in between. CDR1 SGHRS and CDR2 YFSETQ come from the germline V gene. The CDR3 totals 13 residues. The genes are TRBV5-1 and TRBJ1-1, with D unresolved. This receptor was obtained from a female donor with breast cancer. The sample taken for sequencing was tumor-infiltrating Tregs sorted from the breast tumor. The CDR3 nucleotides are TGCGCCAGCAGCTCCCCAGGTTCGACTGAAGCTTTCTTT. Its translation: CASSSPGSTEAFF. Complete variable domain (other parts from reference TRBV5-1 and TRBJ1-1): KAGVTQTPRYLIKTRGQQVTLSCSPISGHRSVSWYQQTPGQGLQFLFEYFSETQRNKGNFPGRFSGRQFSNSRSEMNVSTLELGDSALYLCASSSPGSTEAFFGQGTRLTVV.